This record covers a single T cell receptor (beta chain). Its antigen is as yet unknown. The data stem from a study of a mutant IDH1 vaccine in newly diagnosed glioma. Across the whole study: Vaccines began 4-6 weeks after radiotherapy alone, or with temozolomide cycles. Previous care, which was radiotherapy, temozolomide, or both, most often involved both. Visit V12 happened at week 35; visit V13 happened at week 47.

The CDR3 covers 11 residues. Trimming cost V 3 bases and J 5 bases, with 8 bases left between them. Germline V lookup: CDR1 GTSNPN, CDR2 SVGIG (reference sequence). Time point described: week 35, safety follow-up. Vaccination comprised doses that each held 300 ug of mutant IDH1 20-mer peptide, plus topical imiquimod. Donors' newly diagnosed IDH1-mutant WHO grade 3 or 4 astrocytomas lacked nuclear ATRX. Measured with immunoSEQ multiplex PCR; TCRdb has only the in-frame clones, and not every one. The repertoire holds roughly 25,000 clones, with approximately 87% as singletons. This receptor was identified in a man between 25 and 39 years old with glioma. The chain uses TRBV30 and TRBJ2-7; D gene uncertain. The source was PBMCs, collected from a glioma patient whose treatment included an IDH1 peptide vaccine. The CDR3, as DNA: TGTGCCTGGAGGAATTGGGACGAGCAGTACTTC. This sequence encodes CAWRNWDEQYF.